The clone carrying this T cell receptor beta chain was found once. This sample is part of a study of cytomegalovirus exposure and HLA in healthy donors. 13 Jbeta primers and 60 Vbeta primers were used for the PCR. Profiled with immunoSEQ multiplex PCR; TCRdb holds only in-frame clones, not every one. The sample includes approximately 260,000 clones, approximately 84% of them seen just once. V was cut by 0 bases and J by 1 base, with 9 bases left in between. Germline V CDR1 and CDR2: LGHNA, YNFKEQ. The CDR3 consists of 15 residues. This chain links TRBV4-2 with TRBJ2-5, with D unclear. This TCR came from a woman aged 40 to 50 in good health and CMV-seropositive. The sequenced sample consisted of PBMCs. DNA for the CDR3: TGTGCCAGCAGCCAAGAAGACACCAGCCAAGAGACCCAGTACTTC. This codes for CASSQEDTSQETQYF.